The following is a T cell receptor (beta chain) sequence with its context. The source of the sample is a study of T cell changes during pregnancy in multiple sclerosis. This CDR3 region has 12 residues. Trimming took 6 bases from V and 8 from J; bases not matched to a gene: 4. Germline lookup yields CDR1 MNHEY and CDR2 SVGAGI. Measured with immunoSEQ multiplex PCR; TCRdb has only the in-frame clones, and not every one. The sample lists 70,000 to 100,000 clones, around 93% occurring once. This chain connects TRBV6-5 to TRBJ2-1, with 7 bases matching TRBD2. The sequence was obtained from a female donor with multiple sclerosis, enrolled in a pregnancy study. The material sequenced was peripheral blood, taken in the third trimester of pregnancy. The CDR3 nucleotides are TGTGCCAGCAGCCGCGGGGGAGATGAGCAGTTCTTC. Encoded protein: CASSRGGDEQFF.